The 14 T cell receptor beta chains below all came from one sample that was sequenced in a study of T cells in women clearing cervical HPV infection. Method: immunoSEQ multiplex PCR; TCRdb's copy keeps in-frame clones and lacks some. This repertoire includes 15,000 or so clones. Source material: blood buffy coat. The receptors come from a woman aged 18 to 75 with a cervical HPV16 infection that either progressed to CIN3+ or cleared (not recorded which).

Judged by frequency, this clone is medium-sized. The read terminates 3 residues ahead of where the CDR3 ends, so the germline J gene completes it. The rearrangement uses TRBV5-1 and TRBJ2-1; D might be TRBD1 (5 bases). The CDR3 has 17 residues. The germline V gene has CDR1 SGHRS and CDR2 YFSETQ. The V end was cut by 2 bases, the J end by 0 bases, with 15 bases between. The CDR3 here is CASSFRQQASSYNEQFF. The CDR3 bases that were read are TGCGCCAGCAGCTTCCGACAACAGGCCAGCTCCTACAATGAG.

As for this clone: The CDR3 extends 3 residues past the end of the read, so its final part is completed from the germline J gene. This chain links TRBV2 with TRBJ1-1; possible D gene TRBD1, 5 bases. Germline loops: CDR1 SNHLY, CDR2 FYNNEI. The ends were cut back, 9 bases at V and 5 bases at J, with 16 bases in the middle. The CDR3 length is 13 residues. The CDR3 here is CASLPTRETEAFF. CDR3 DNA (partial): TGTGCCAGTTTGCCTACCAGGGAGACTGAA.

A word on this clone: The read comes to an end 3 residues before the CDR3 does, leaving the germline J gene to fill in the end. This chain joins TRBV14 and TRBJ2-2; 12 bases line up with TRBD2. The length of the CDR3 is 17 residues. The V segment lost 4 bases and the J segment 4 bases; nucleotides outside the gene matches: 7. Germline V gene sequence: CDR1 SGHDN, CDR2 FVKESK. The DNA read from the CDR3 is TGTGCCAGCAGCCCTCTTTGGACTAGCGGGGCCACCGGGGAG. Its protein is CASSPLWTSGATGE. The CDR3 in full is CASSPLWTSGATGELFF.

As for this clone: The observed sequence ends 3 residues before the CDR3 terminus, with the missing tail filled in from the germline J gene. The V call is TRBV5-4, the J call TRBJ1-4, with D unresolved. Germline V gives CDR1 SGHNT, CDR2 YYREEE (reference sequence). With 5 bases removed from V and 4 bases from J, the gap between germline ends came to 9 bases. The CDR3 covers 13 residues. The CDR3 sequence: CASSLYSNEKLFF. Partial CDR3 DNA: TGTGCCAGCAGTTTATACAGTAATGAAAAA.

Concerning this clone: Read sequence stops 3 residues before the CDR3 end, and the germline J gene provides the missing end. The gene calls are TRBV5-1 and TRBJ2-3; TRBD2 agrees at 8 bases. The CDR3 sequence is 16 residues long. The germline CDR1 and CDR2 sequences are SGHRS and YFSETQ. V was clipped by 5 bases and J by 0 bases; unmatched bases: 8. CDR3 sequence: CASRNQAGASTDTQYF. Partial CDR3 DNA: TGCGCCAGCAGAAATCAAGCGGGGGCTAGCACAGATACG.

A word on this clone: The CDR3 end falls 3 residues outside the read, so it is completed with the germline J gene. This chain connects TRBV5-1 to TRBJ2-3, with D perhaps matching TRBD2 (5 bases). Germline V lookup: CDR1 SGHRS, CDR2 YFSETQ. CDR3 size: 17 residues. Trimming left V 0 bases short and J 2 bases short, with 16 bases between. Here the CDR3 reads CASSLAFGSGLTDTQYF. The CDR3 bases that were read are TGCGCCAGCAGCTTGGCATTCGGTTCTGGACTCACAGATACG.

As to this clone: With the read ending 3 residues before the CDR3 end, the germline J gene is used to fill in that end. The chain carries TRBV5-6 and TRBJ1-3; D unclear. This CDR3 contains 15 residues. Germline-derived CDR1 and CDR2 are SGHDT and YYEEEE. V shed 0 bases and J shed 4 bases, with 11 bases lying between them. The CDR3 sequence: CASSLANEVGNTIYF. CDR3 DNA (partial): TGTGCCAGCAGCTTGGCCAACGAGGTGGGAAACACC.

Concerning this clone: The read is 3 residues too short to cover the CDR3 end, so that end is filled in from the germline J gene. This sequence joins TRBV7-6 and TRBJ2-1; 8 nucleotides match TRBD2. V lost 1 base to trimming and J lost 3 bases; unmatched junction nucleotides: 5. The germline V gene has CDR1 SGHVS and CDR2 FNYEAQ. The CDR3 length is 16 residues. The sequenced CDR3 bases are TGTGCCAGCAGCTTAGGGGTAGCGGGGAACTACAATGAG. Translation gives CASSLGVAGNYNE. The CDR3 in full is CASSLGVAGNYNEQFF.

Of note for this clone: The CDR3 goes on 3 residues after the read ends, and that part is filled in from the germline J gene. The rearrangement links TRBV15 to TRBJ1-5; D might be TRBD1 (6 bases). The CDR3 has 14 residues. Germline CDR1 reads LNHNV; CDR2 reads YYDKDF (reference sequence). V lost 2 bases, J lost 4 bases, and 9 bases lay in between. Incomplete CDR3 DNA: TGTGCCACCAGCAGACGACAGGCTAATCAGCCC. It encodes CATSRRQANQP. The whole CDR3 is CATSRRQANQPQHF.

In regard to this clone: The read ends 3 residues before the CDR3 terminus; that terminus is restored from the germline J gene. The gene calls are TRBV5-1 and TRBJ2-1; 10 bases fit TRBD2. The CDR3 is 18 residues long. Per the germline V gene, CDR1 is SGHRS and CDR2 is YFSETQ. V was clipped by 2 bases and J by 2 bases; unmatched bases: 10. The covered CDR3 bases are TGCGCCAGCAGCTTCGAGCGGGGGGGCCTCCTTACCTACAATGAG. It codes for CASSFERGGLLTYNE. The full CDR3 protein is CASSFERGGLLTYNEQFF.

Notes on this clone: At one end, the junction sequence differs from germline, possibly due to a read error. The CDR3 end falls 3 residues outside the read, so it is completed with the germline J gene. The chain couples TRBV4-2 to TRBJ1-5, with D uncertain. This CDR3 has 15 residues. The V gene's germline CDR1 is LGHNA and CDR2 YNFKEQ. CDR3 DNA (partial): TGCGCCAGCAGCCAAGATCAAAATAGCAATCAGCCC. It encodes CASSQDQNSNQP. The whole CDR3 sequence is CASSQDQNSNQPQHF.

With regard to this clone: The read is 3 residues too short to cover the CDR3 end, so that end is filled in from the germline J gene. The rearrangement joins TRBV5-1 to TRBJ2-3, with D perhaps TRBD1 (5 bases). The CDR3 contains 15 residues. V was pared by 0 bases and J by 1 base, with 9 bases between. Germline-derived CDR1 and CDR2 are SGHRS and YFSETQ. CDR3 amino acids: CASSLVGAGTDTQYF. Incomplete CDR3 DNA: TGCGCCAGCAGCTTGGTAGGGGCCGGCACAGATACG.

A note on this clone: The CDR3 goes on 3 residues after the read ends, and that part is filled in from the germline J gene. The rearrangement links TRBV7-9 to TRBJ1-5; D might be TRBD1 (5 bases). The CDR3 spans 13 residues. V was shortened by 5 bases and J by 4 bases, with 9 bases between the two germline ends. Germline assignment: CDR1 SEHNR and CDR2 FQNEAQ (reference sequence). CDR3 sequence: CASSQRGNQPQHF. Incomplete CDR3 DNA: TGTGCCAGCAGCCAAAGGGGAAATCAGCCC. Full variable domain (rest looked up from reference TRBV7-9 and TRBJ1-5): DTGVSQNPRHKITKRGQNVTFRCDPISEHNRLYWYRQTLGQGPEFLTYFQNEAQLEKSRLLSDRFSAERPKGSFSTLEIQRTEQGDSAMYLCASSQRGNQPQHFGDGTRLSIL.

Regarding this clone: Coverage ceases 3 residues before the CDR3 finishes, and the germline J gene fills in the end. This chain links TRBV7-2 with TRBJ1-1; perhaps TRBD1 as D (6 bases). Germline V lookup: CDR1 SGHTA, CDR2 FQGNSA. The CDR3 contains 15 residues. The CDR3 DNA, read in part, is TGTGCCAGCAGCCGCGGGGGGGCGGAGCAAGAGACC. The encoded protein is CASSRGGAEQET. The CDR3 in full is CASSRGGAEQETAFF.